The rows below give T cell receptor beta chains drawn from one sample of a study of technical replicates of blood from a few donors. TCRdb keeps only in-frame clones here, not all; method: immunoSEQ multiplex PCR. Counted here are about 73,000 clones, around nine tenths occurring once; the ten biggest clones make up 4.7%. The sequencing input was PBMCs. These receptors all stem from a human donor in good health. Some clones in this sample may be carry-over from other donors' samples. The conserved cysteine and the conserved F or W are not part of the CDR3 here.

V gene	J gene	CDR3 protein
TRBV13	TRBJ1-5	ASSSWTWDREGLGNQPQH
TRBV19	TRBJ1-2	ASRGISQGINYGYT
TRBV7-9	TRBJ1-2	ASSLVWAEGNYGYT
TRBV29-1	TRBJ2-7	SVVKAGELYEQY
TRBV6-1	TRBJ1-6	ASSAPTGALNSPLH
TRBV7-9	TRBJ2-5	ASSLGSVAGETQY
TRBV4-3	TRBJ2-2	ASSRAGAGGTGELF
TRBV30	TRBJ1-2	ARDREGTNYGYT
TRBV19	TRBJ1-2	ASSERGATGYT
TRBV5-1	TRBJ2-3	ASSLASASGSTDTQY
TRBV6-5	TRBJ2-5	ASSYLQGYGTQY
TRBV11-2	TRBJ1-1	ASSFTTAGPLGAF
TRBV7-6	TRBJ1-6	ASSLRQGADNSPLH
TRBV5-4	TRBJ1-4	ASSQARGGGEKLF
TRBV10-3	TRBJ1-5	AISESEGQPQH
TRBV4-3	TRBJ1-4	ASSQEFTTNEKLF
TRBV7-3	TRBJ2-1	ASSQQGTSGYNEQF
TRBV30	TRBJ1-3	AWSGGLGNTIY
TRBV5-4	TRBJ2-2	ASSYGQGRFSGELF
TRBV30	TRBJ2-5	AWSVTGGETQY
TRBV14	TRBJ2-3	ASSPLAGHTTDTQY
TRBV7-3	TRBJ2-5	ASSLGRRGGETQY
TRBV30	TRBJ2-3	AWSGRGLHFRTDTQY
TRBV4-3	TRBJ1-1	ASRRGVLMGTEAF
TRBV19	TRBJ2-7	ASSSWNRGGEQY
TRBV7-9	TRBJ1-2	ASSSVADRLSNYGYT
TRBV19	TRBJ1-1	ASSTQQGRTEAF
TRBV2	TRBJ1-5	ASSEREVNQPQH
TRBV4-3	TRBJ2-2	ASSQAGTSYTGELF
TRBV27	TRBJ2-4	ASSPGQGLAGQNIQY
TRBV7-2	TRBJ2-7	ASTPRLGNEQY
TRBV10-3	TRBJ1-5	AISEWKIAYRESGNQPQH
TRBV4-1	TRBJ2-2	ASSQPGLINTGELF
TRBV5-5	TRBJ1-6	ASSDSKGWRTPLH
TRBV7-3	TRBJ1-6	ASSQQGQGHSPLH
TRBV6-6	TRBJ1-4	ASSYSQDSNEKLF
TRBV27	TRBJ2-7	ASSGPGLVHEQY
TRBV19	TRBJ2-7	ASSVTRAGEQY
TRBV5-4	TRBJ1-2	ASSLERYGYT
TRBV5-6	TRBJ2-1	ASSRLEPEQF
TRBV9	TRBJ2-3	ASSALFTDTQY
TRBV19	TRBJ2-1	ASSMGSGGPLYNEQF
TRBV29-1	TRBJ2-7	SGNRGHEQY
TRBV5-4	TRBJ2-7	ASSIDYYEQY
TRBV12-2	TRBJ2-2	ASRLPRGGSGTGELF
TRBV30	TRBJ2-7	AWRQTGVLSEQY